The source of this T cell receptor (beta chain) is a study of memory CD4+ T cells and cytomegalovirus serostatus. Single viable CD3+CD4+CD8-CD45RO+ cells were sorted as the memory CD4+ T cells. After thawing, CD4+ T cells were positively selected. Germline CDR1 and CDR2: SGHTA and FQGNSA. The CDR3 runs to 15 residues. The V end was cut by 1 base, the J end by 5 bases, with 13 bases between. Measured with immunoSEQ multiplex PCR; TCRdb has only the in-frame clones, and not every one. There are approximately 50,000 clones in the sample; about three quarters occur only once, and about 2.7% lies in the top ten.

This TCR was recovered from an adult in good health and CMV-seropositive. The sequenced material came from memory CD4+ T cells from blood. The gene calls are TRBV7-2 and TRBJ2-3, with D perhaps matching TRBD2 (7 bases). This chain's CDR3 is CASSLVRGAGDTQYF. CDR3 in DNA: TGTGCCAGCAGCTTAGTACGGGGGGCGGGAGATACGCAGTATTTT.